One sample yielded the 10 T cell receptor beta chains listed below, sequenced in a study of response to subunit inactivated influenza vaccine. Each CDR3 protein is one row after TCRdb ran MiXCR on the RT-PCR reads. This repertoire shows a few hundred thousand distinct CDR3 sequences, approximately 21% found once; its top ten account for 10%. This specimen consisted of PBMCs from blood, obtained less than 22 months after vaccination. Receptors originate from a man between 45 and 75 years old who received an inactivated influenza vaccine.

DNA of the CDR3: TGTGCCAGCAGTGATCCTTTGGACAGGCCTGGAATAGAGGGCTACACCTTC. Protein sequence: CASSDPLDRPGIEGYTF. V is TRBV25-1 and J is TRBJ1-2; 7 positions agree with TRBD1. The V gene's germline CDR1 is MGHDK and CDR2 SYGVNS. The CDR3 totals 17 residues. With V trimmed by 3 bases and J by 8 bases, 18 bases remained unmatched.

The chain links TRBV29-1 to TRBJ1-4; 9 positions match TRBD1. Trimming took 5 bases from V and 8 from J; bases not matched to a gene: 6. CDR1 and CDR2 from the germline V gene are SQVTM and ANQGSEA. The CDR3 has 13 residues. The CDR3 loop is CSVFGTGREKLFF. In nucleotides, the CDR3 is TGCAGCGTTTTCGGGACAGGGAGGGAAAAACTGTTTTTT.

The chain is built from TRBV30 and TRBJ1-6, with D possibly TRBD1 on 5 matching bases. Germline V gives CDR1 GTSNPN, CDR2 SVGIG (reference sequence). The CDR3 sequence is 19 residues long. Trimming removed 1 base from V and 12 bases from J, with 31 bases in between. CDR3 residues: CAWSGDPQPGLGYLGPLHF. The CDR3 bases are TGTGCCTGGAGTGGAGACCCCCAGCCGGGGCTGGGGTATCTAGGACCCCTCCACTTT.

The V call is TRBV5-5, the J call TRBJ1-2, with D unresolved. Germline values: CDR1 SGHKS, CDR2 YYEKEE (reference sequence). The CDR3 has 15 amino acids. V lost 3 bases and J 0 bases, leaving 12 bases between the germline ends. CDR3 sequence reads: CASSSAVTANYGYTF. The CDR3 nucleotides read TGTGCCAGCAGCTCGGCTGTTACAGCTAACTATGGCTACACCTTC.

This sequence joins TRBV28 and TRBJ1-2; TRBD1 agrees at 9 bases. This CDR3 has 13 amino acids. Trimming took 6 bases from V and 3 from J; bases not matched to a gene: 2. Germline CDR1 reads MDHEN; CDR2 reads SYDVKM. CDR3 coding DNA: TGTGCCAGCAGACAGGGGGCGGACTATGGCTACACCTTC. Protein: CASRQGADYGYTF.

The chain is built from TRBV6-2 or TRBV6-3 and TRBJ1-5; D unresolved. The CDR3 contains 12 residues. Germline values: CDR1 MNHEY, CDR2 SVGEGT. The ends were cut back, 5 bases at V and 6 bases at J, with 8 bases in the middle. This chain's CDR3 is CASSTPSQPQHF. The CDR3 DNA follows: TGTGCCAGCAGTACGCCGAGTCAGCCCCAGCATTTT.

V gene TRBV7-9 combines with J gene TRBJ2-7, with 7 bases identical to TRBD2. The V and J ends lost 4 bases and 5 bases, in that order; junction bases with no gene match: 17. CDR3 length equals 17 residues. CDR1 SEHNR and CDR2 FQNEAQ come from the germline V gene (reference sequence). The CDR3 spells CASSSPVAGVADNEQYF. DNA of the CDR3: TGTGCCAGCAGCTCCCCAGTGGCGGGAGTCGCAGACAACGAGCAGTACTTC.

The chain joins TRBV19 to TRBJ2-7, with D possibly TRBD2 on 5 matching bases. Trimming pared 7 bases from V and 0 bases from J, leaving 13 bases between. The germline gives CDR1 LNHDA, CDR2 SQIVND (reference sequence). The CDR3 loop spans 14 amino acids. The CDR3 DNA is TGTGCCAGTAAGGCGCAGGCGGGCTCCTACGAGCAGTACTTC. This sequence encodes CASKAQAGSYEQYF.

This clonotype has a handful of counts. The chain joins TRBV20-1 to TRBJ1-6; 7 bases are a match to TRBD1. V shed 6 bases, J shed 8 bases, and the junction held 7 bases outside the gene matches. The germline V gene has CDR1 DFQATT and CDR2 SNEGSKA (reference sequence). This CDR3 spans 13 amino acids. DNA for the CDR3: TGCAGTGCCATTGACAGGGCCTATTCACCCCTCCACTTT. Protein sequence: CSAIDRAYSPLHF.

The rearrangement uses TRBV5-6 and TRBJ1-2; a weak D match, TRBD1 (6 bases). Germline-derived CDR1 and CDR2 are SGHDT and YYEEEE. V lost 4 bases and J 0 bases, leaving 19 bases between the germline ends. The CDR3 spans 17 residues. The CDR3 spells CASSPRKGHRANYGYTF. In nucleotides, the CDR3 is TGTGCCAGCAGCCCACGGAAGGGACACCGAGCTAACTATGGCTACACCTTC.